The rows below give T cell receptor beta chains drawn from one sample of a study of CD8 T cells in ankylosing spondylitis. From the 5' RACE reads, TCRdb called clonotypes with MiXCR, one entry per CDR3 protein. The sample has about 540,000 distinct CDR3 sequences; about 13% are singletons. The sample comprised blood, either unsorted or a sorted T cell fraction (not recorded which). These receptor sequences come from a male donor with ankylosing spondylitis. CDR3s include the opening cysteine and the closing phenylalanine or tryptophan. Fields, in order: D gene, clone size, J gene, V gene, CDR3 DNA, CDR3 protein. D genes are given only for firm matches. Size tells how often a clone was seen (once, few, many) or the class of an expanded clone, and some rows leave it out.

d_gene: NA; abundance: NA; j_gene: TRBJ2-1; v_gene: TRBV12-3/TRBV12-4; CDR3nt: TGTGCCAGCAGTTGGGACTCCCCCCTCTTCTTC; CDR3aa: CASSWDSPLFF
d_gene: NA; abundance: NA; j_gene: TRBJ1-1; v_gene: TRBV29-1; CDR3nt: TGCAGCGTAGTAGGACAGTTCATGAACACTGAAGCTTTCTTT; CDR3aa: CSVVGQFMNTEAFF
d_gene: NA; abundance: few; j_gene: TRBJ2-1; v_gene: TRBV6-2/TRBV6-3; CDR3nt: TGTGCCAGCAGTATGACCGGCCATGAGCAGTTCTTC; CDR3aa: CASSMTGHEQFF
d_gene: TRBD1; abundance: few; j_gene: TRBJ1-1; v_gene: TRBV18; CDR3nt: TGTGCCAGCTCATTCGGGACAGGGGACACTGAAGCTTTCTTT; CDR3aa: CASSFGTGDTEAFF
d_gene: TRBD2; abundance: NA; j_gene: TRBJ2-5; v_gene: TRBV7-9; CDR3nt: TGTGCCAGCAGCTTAACTAGCGGAAACCAAGAGACCCAGTACTTC; CDR3aa: CASSLTSGNQETQYF
d_gene: TRBD1; abundance: many; j_gene: TRBJ2-1; v_gene: TRBV10-3; CDR3nt: TGTGCCATCAGTGACCCATCCGGGACAGGGGCCTACAATGAGCAGTTCTTC; CDR3aa: CAISDPSGTGAYNEQFF
d_gene: NA; abundance: few; j_gene: TRBJ1-4; v_gene: TRBV7-8; CDR3nt: TGTGCCAGCAGCTTAGGCCCCGGGGTAAAACTGTTTTTT; CDR3aa: CASSLGPGVKLFF
d_gene: TRBD1; abundance: few; j_gene: TRBJ1-2; v_gene: TRBV12-3/TRBV12-4; CDR3nt: TGTGCCAGCAGTTGGGACAGGGTCAATGGCTACACCTTC; CDR3aa: CASSWDRVNGYTF
d_gene: TRBD2; abundance: few; j_gene: TRBJ2-1; v_gene: TRBV7-8; CDR3nt: TGTGCCAGCACTCATCGGACTAGCGGGAACCTAAGCTCCTACAATGAGCAGTTCTTC; CDR3aa: CASTHRTSGNLSSYNEQFF
d_gene: TRBD1; abundance: few; j_gene: TRBJ1-6; v_gene: TRBV5-6; CDR3nt: TGTGCCAGCAGCTTGTGGAGGGGGCCTTCACCCCTCCACTTT; CDR3aa: CASSLWRGPSPLHF
d_gene: NA; abundance: NA; j_gene: TRBJ1-1; v_gene: TRBV5-6; CDR3nt: TGTGCCAGCAGCTCCGGGACCCAGAACACTGAAGCTTTCTTT; CDR3aa: CASSSGTQNTEAFF
d_gene: TRBD2; abundance: few; j_gene: TRBJ2-1; v_gene: TRBV11-2; CDR3nt: TGTGCCAGCAAAGGCGGGACTAGCGGGAGTTATGAGCAGTTCTTC; CDR3aa: CASKGGTSGSYEQFF
d_gene: NA; abundance: NA; j_gene: TRBJ2-1; v_gene: TRBV7-6; CDR3nt: TGTGCCAGCAGCTTAGAGGGGAGCGGGTTTAGGTATGAGCAGTTCTTC; CDR3aa: CASSLEGSGFRYEQFF
d_gene: TRBD1; abundance: NA; j_gene: TRBJ2-7; v_gene: TRBV5-1; CDR3nt: TGCGCCAGCAGCTTGGCTCCGACAGGGGGGACCTACGAGCAGTACTTC; CDR3aa: CASSLAPTGGTYEQYF
d_gene: NA; abundance: NA; j_gene: TRBJ1-1; v_gene: TRBV7-9; CDR3nt: TGTGCCAGCAGCTGGGGAGGGGGGTACACTGAAGCTTTCTTT; CDR3aa: CASSWGGGYTEAFF
d_gene: NA; abundance: once; j_gene: TRBJ2-5; v_gene: TRBV2; CDR3nt: TGTGCCAGCAAGGAGGGAAAACTCCAAGAGACCCAGTACTTC; CDR3aa: CASKEGKLQETQYF
d_gene: NA; abundance: few; j_gene: TRBJ1-3; v_gene: TRBV29-1; CDR3nt: TGCAGCGTACAGGGAACGGGCGGAAACACCATATATTTT; CDR3aa: CSVQGTGGNTIYF